This TCR beta chain was sequenced in a study of immune evolution from preneoplasia to lung adenocarcinoma. Study-level results: T cell clonality was higher in KRAS-mutant than EGFR-mutant or wild-type nodules. Clonality was highest in normal lung, lower in later-stage lesions apparently.

Profiled with immunoSEQ multiplex PCR; TCRdb holds only in-frame clones, not every one. The sample includes around 9,100 clones, approximately 83% of them seen just once. Each case's diagnosis was confirmed by two pathologists on H&E. Nucleic acids came from premalignant or tumor cells enriched by macro-dissection. On this clone: Its specificity is not known.

Germline assignment: CDR1 MNHNY and CDR2 SVGAGI (reference sequence). This CDR3 contains 16 residues. V lost 5 bases, J lost 8 bases, and 15 bases stayed unmatched. The chain employs TRBV6-6 and TRBJ1-1; 9 nucleotides align to TRBD1. The receptor's source is a person between 70 and 80 years old with lung adenocarcinoma. The sample taken for sequencing was FFPE minimally invasive lung adenocarcinoma tissue. CDR3 DNA sequence: TGTGCCAGCAGTACAGGGGGCAGGACAGGGAAGGTAGAAGCTTTCTTT. This encodes CASSTGGRTGKVEAFF.